One sample yielded the 29 T cell receptor beta chains listed below, sequenced in a study of T cell responses to AZD1222 COVID-19 vaccine. The data were produced by immunoSEQ multiplex PCR, yet TCRdb's version contains in-frame clones alone and is incomplete. This sample yields roughly 99,000 clones, of which about 90% are seen a single time; 6.5% to 8% belongs to the top ten. Material: peripheral blood, obtained on day 0 of AZD1222 vaccination. The receptor source for this set is an adult in good health.

The rearrangement links TRBV19 to TRBJ2-5; no reliable D call. Germline V gene lookup returns CDR1 LNHDA and CDR2 SQIVND (reference sequence). The CDR3 sequence is 13 residues long. V was trimmed by 2 bases and J by 5 bases, leaving 9 bases between them. CDR3 nucleotides: TGTGCCAGTAGTATACCGGGCTGGGAGACCCAGTACTTC. This sequence encodes CASSIPGWETQYF. Looking up the rest from reference TRBV19 and TRBJ2-5 gives the full variable domain: DGGITQSPKYLFRKEGQNVTLSCEQNLNHDAMYWYRQDPGQGLRLIYYSQIVNDFQKGDIAEGYSVSREKKESFPLTVTSAQKNPTAFYLCASSIPGWETQYFGPGTRLLVL.

In its sample, this clone was seen a few times. The V call is TRBV7-3, the J call TRBJ2-2; 9 positions match TRBD2. Trimming removed 5 bases from V and 1 base from J; junction bases left unmatched: 2. Germline V gene lookup returns CDR1 SGHTA and CDR2 FQGTGA. The CDR3 sequence is 15 residues long. This chain's CDR3 is CASSLTSGNTGELFF. DNA of the CDR3: TGTGCCAGCAGCCTGACTAGCGGGAACACCGGGGAGCTGTTTTTT. Using reference TRBV7-3 and TRBJ2-2 for the parts outside the CDR3, the full variable domain is GAGVSQTPSNKVTEKGKYVELRCDPISGHTALYWYRQSLGQGPEFLIYFQGTGAADDSGLPNDRFFAVRPEGSVSTLKIQRTERGDSAVYLCASSLTSGNTGELFFGEGSRLTVL.

The chain employs TRBV30 and TRBJ2-5; D may match TRBD1 or TRBD2 (5 bases each). The V end was cut by 5 bases, the J end by 5 bases, with 21 bases between. The CDR3 consists of 15 residues. CDR1 and CDR2 (germline): GTSNPN, SVGIG (reference sequence). The chain's CDR3 is CAWSHRGRGYETQYF. The CDR3 DNA reads TGTGCCTGGTCCCACCGGGGCCGTGGGTATGAGACCCAGTACTTC.

The rearrangement uses TRBV2 and TRBJ1-4, with 11 bases aligning to TRBD1. Germline V gives CDR1 SNHLY, CDR2 FYNNEI. This CDR3 spans 14 amino acids. V trimming: 7 bases; J trimming: 7 bases; junction bases outside the gene matches: 5. CDR3 sequence (DNA): TGTGCCAGCAACCGGGACAGGGGGTTTGAAAAACTGTTTTTT. Its translation is CASNRDRGFEKLFF.

The V gene is TRBV5-1, the J gene TRBJ1-6; maybe TRBD1 (6 bases). Trimming took off 3 bases at V and 5 bases at J, with 15 bases between the two ends. CDR1 is SGHRS and CDR2 is YFSETQ in the germline V gene. The CDR3 loop spans 16 amino acids. CDR3 amino acids: CASSSFDRIHNSPLHF. The CDR3 region has the DNA TGCGCCAGCAGCTCCTTTGACAGGATCCATAATTCACCCCTCCACTTT.

The gene calls are TRBV28 and TRBJ2-2; 7 bases agree with TRBD2. J was trimmed by 0 bases and V by 7 bases; bases with no gene match: 8. The CDR3 has 16 amino acids. Germline CDR1 and CDR2: MDHEN and SYDVKM. In DNA, the CDR3 is TGTGCCAGCACTACGACCGGGGGGACGAACACCGGGGAGCTGTTTTTT. This sequence encodes CASTTTGGTNTGELFF.

This clone was seen once. This chain links TRBV5-1 with TRBJ2-2, with D hard to call. CDR1 and CDR2 (germline): SGHRS, YFSETQ. V was shortened by 1 base and J by 0 bases, with 10 bases between the two germline ends. CDR3 length: 16 amino acids. The CDR3 region has the DNA TGCGCCAGCAGCTTGATCTGGTACACGAACACCGGGGAGCTGTTTTTT. Its protein is CASSLIWYTNTGELFF.

J is TRBJ2-7 and V is TRBV7-2, with 13 bases that match TRBD2. CDR3 length: 15 amino acids. V was clipped by 5 bases and J by 4 bases; unmatched bases: 5. The V gene's germline CDR1 is SGHTA and CDR2 FQGNSA. CDR3 in amino acids: CASSPGLAGRYEQYF. CDR3 nucleotide sequence: TGTGCCAGCAGCCCGGGACTAGCGGGACGGTACGAGCAGTACTTC.

The rearrangement links TRBV7-9 to TRBJ2-7, with a weak D call TRBD1 (5 bases). Germline values: CDR1 SEHNR, CDR2 FQNEAQ (reference sequence). The CDR3 spans 13 residues. Trimming pared 6 bases from V and 2 bases from J, leaving 11 bases between. Here the CDR3 DNA reads TGTGCCAGCAGACCTAGACAGACCTACGAGCAGTACTTC. Translating it yields CASRPRQTYEQYF.

The V gene is TRBV7-3, the J gene TRBJ2-1; 7 bases are a match to TRBD2. Germline CDR1 is SGHTA and CDR2 is FQGTGA. The CDR3 sequence is 19 residues long. Trimming cost V 1 base and J 0 bases; bases outside gene matches: 12. This chain's CDR3 is CASSLRRNSGPLSYNEQFF. CDR3 DNA sequence: TGTGCCAGCAGCTTAAGACGAAATAGCGGGCCCCTCTCCTACAATGAGCAGTTCTTC.

The rearrangement links TRBV7-9 to TRBJ1-2; D is possibly TRBD1 (5 bases). CDR3 length: 15 residues. V lost 1 base to trimming and J lost 6 bases, with 15 bases between them. CDR1 and CDR2 (germline): SEHNR, FQNEAQ (reference sequence). The CDR3 DNA reads TGTGCCAGCAGCTTAGGATCCCAGGGTGAAGATGGCTACACCTTC. This codes for CASSLGSQGEDGYTF.

The V gene is TRBV10-3, the J gene TRBJ1-2, with D perhaps TRBD1 (5 bases). The germline V and J ends were trimmed by 0 bases and 8 bases, with 13 bases remaining between them. The V gene's germline CDR1 is ENHRY and CDR2 SYGVKD. The CDR3 is 14 amino acids. CDR3 sequence reads: CAISESGPSRGYTF. The CDR3 region has the DNA TGTGCCATCAGTGAGTCGGGACCCTCCAGGGGCTACACCTTC.

This chain connects TRBV7-2 to TRBJ1-2, with 7 positions matching TRBD1. The CDR3 contains 13 residues. V was clipped by 5 bases and J by 7 bases; unmatched bases: 7. CDR1 is SGHTA, CDR2 FQGNSA, per germline. CDR3 sequence (DNA): TGTGCCAGCAGCCCAGACAGGGCGGCTGGCTACACCTTC. This gives the protein CASSPDRAAGYTF. The whole variable domain, remainder taken from reference TRBV7-2 and TRBJ1-2, is GAGVSQSPSNKVTEKGKDVELRCDPISGHTALYWYRQSLGQGLEFLIYFQGNSAPDKSGLPSDRFSAERTGGSVSTLTIQRTQQEDSAVYLCASSPDRAAGYTFGSGTRLTVV.

The V and J genes are TRBV6-2 or TRBV6-3 and TRBJ1-4, with D possibly matching TRBD1 (6 bases). From germline, CDR1 is MNHEY and CDR2 SVGEGT. The CDR3 loop spans 15 amino acids. V lost 6 bases and J lost 8, with 19 bases in between. Written as DNA, the CDR3 is TGTGCCAGCAGCCACCCCGACAGGTTGGACGAAAAACTGTTTTTT. As protein: CASSHPDRLDEKLFF.

The V gene is TRBV28, the J gene TRBJ2-2; the D is unclear. The CDR3 is 15 amino acids. In germline, CDR1 is MDHEN, CDR2 SYDVKM. V was shortened by 1 base and J by 2 bases, with 8 bases between the two germline ends. CDR3 in DNA: TGTGCCAGCAGTTTATCCGGACGTAACACCGGGGAGCTGTTTTTT. Protein: CASSLSGRNTGELFF. The variable domain in full, with the rest retrieved from reference TRBV28 and TRBJ2-2, is DVKVTQSSRYLVKRTGEKVFLECVQDMDHENMFWYRQDPGLGLRLIYFSYDVKMKEKGDIPEGYSVSREKKERFSLILESASTNQTSMYLCASSLSGRNTGELFFGEGSRLTVL.

This clone was counted between two and nine times. This chain links TRBV7-9 with TRBJ2-1; the D is unclear. Trimming took off 2 bases at V and 9 bases at J, with 14 bases between the two ends. CDR3 length: 14 amino acids. The V gene's germline CDR1 is SEHNR and CDR2 FQNEAQ (reference sequence). This CDR3 is CASSLNSASAEQFF. CDR3 nucleotide sequence: TGTGCCAGCAGCTTAAATTCCGCGTCCGCTGAGCAGTTCTTC. The entire variable domain, with the rest obtained from reference TRBV7-9 and TRBJ2-1, is as follows: DTGVSQNPRHKITKRGQNVTFRCDPISEHNRLYWYRQTLGQGPEFLTYFQNEAQLEKSRLLSDRFSAERPKGSFSTLEIQRTEQGDSAMYLCASSLNSASAEQFFGPGTRLTVL.

V is TRBV28 and J is TRBJ1-1; D is possibly TRBD1 (5 bases). The germline gives CDR1 MDHEN, CDR2 SYDVKM. There are 15 residues in the CDR3. V shed 5 bases and J shed 7 bases, with 20 bases lying between them. CDR3 protein: CASSPPAGRGLEAFF. In nucleotides, the CDR3 is TGTGCCAGCAGTCCTCCGGCGGGGAGGGGCCTTGAAGCTTTCTTT.

The gene calls are TRBV3-1 (or the pseudogene TRBV3-2) and TRBJ1-2; 9 bases match TRBD1. Germline V gene data show CDR1 as LGHDT and CDR2 as YNNKEL (reference sequence). V gave up 1 base and J gave up 4 bases; unmatched junction bases: 4. The CDR3 consists of 15 residues. CDR3 sequence: CASSQAGQGFYGYTF. As DNA, the CDR3 is TGTGCCAGCAGCCAAGCTGGACAGGGGTTCTATGGCTACACCTTC.

V is TRBV19 and J is TRBJ1-6; 9 positions agree with TRBD1. CDR3 size: 14 residues. The junction had 4 bases not matched to a gene; V was cut back by 4 bases and J by 9 bases. Germline lookup yields CDR1 LNHDA and CDR2 SQIVND (reference sequence). Written as DNA, the CDR3 is TGTGCCAGTAGTACCGGACAGGGGAGTTCACCCCTCCACTTT. This encodes CASSTGQGSSPLHF.

The chain links TRBV21-1 to TRBJ2-7. TRBV21-1 is flagged as a pseudogene. The CDR3 length is 15 residues. The CDR3 region has the DNA TGTGCCAGCAGCAATCACGGCCCTAAAGCTTACGAGCAGTACTTC. Translated: CASSNHGPKAYEQYF.

The genes are TRBV28 and TRBJ1-5; D is perhaps TRBD1 (6 bases). The ends were cut back, 7 bases at V and 7 bases at J, with 14 bases in the middle. The CDR3 totals 13 residues. Per the germline V gene, CDR1 is MDHEN and CDR2 is SYDVKM. CDR3: CASTGHRAQPQHF. The CDR3 nucleotides read TGTGCCAGCACTGGGCACAGGGCCCAGCCCCAGCATTTT.

The V call is TRBV24-1, the J call TRBJ2-3; TRBD2 is a possible D gene (6 bases). The CDR3 has 15 amino acids. Trimming pared 9 bases from V and 1 base from J, leaving 16 bases between. Per the germline V gene, CDR1 is KGHDR and CDR2 is SFDVKD. The DNA of the CDR3 is TGTGCCACCCGCAGTGGGGGGTCGGGCACAGATACGCAGTATTTT. Amino acid sequence: CATRSGGSGTDTQYF.

CDR3 protein: CASPRGTGELFF. The CDR3 nucleotides are TGTGCCAGCCCACGTGGGACCGGGGAGCTGTTTTTT. This chain joins TRBV18 and TRBJ2-2, with D uncertain. The CDR3 totals 12 residues. CDR1 and CDR2 from the germline V gene are KGHSH and LQKENI. V was cut by 8 bases and J by 5 bases, with 9 bases left in between.

The V and J genes are TRBV19 and TRBJ1-5, with 10 bases matching TRBD1. Germline values: CDR1 LNHDA, CDR2 SQIVND (reference sequence). Unmatched junction bases numbered 5, after V lost 11 bases and J lost 7 bases. The CDR3 spans 12 residues. The CDR3 reads CAGGQGGQPQHF. The DNA for the CDR3 is TGTGCCGGAGGACAGGGGGGGCAGCCCCAGCATTTT.

The CDR3 coding sequence is TGTGCCAGCAGCCCACGTTCAGGGTTTTACGAGCAGTACTTC. It translates to CASSPRSGFYEQYF. The chain uses TRBV7-9 and TRBJ2-7, with D perhaps TRBD1 (5 bases). CDR1 and CDR2 (germline): SEHNR, FQNEAQ (reference sequence). Deletions cut 5 bases from V and 4 bases from J, with 15 bases between. The CDR3 is made up of 14 amino acids.

The chain uses TRBV5-3 and TRBJ2-6, with unresolved D. TRBV5-3 is noted as an ORF with a role that remains uncertain. V lost 7 bases and J 0 bases, leaving 20 bases between the germline ends. The CDR3 spans 18 residues. CDR3 region: CARFATIKKGSGANVLTF. The CDR3 DNA reads TGTGCCAGATTCGCTACCATCAAGAAGGGCTCTGGGGCCAACGTCCTGACTTTC.

A single count supports this clone. The V call is TRBV6-5, the J call TRBJ1-4; no definite D call. Per the germline V gene, CDR1 is MNHEY and CDR2 is SVGAGI. V was pared by 6 bases and J by 4 bases, with 12 bases between. The CDR3 totals 14 residues. CDR3 protein: CASREIALNEKLFF. In DNA, the CDR3 is TGTGCCAGCAGGGAGATAGCCCTTAATGAAAAACTGTTTTTT.

V is TRBV6-2 or TRBV6-3 and J is TRBJ1-2; weak D call: TRBD1 (5 bases). This CDR3 has 13 amino acids. Germline V CDR1 and CDR2: MNHEY, SVGEGT. Trimming removed 5 bases at V and 5 bases at J, with 12 bases between. The CDR3 region is CASSPSTEYGYTF. The CDR3 DNA reads as TGTGCCAGCAGTCCCTCGACAGAGTATGGCTACACCTTC.

The rearrangement uses TRBV10-3 and TRBJ2-2, with D possibly matching TRBD1 (6 bases). Germline CDR1 is ENHRY and CDR2 is SYGVKD. Trimming removed 6 bases at V and 0 bases at J, with 14 bases between. The CDR3 contains 16 residues. CDR3 region: CAISGDKIANTGELFF. The CDR3 DNA is TGTGCCATCAGCGGGGACAAGATCGCGAACACCGGGGAGCTGTTTTTT.